This T cell receptor beta chain was obtained from a study of T cell repertoires and leukemia-associated antigens. Study context: Around 15 million effective reads came from all samples combined. The study's findings and limits: Vbeta, Jbeta, VDJ rearrangement and unique CDR3 counts did not differ significantly across four groups. Expanded clones' antigen specificity and function were not directly tested.

Without fetal bovine serum, CD3+ T cells were rested overnight. This clonotype appeared many times. Its cognate antigen is unknown. TCRdb called the 5' RACE reads again in MiXCR, with one record for every CDR3 protein. The table records about 11,000 distinct CDR3 sequences, less than 45% of them present only once. Germline CDR1 SEHNR, CDR2 FQNEAQ (reference sequence). The V segment lost 7 bases and the J segment 1 base; nucleotides outside the gene matches: 14. CDR3 length: 18 residues. This chain uses TRBV7-9 with TRBJ2-3; TRBD2 aligns across 10 bases. The clonotype originates from a female donor in good health. The sample was CD3+ T cells sorted from blood and cultured. The CDR3 bases are TGTGCCAGCATCCCCAACCCCCTAGCGGGAGTAGGCACAGATACGCAGTATTTT. Translation: CASIPNPLAGVGTDTQYF. Complete variable domain (other parts from reference TRBV7-9 and TRBJ2-3): DTGVSQNPRHKITKRGQNVTFRCDPISEHNRLYWYRQTLGQGPEFLTYFQNEAQLEKSRLLSDRFSAERPKGSFSTLEIQRTEQGDSAMYLCASIPNPLAGVGTDTQYFGPGTRLTVL.